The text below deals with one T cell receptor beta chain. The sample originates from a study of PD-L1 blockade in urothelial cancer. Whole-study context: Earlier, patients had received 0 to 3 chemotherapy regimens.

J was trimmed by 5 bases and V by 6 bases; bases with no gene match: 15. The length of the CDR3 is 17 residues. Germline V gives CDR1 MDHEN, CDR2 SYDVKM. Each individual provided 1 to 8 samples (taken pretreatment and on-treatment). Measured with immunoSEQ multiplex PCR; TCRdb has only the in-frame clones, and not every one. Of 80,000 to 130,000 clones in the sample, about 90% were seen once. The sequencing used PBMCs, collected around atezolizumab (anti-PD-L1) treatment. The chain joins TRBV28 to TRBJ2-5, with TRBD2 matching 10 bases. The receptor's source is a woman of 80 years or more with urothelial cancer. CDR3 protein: CASSRPGLAGVEETQYF. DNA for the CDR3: TGTGCCAGCAGCCGTCCCGGGCTAGCGGGAGTCGAGGAGACCCAGTACTTC.